The 25 T cell receptor beta chains below all came from one sample that was sequenced in a study of Ad26.COV2.S vaccination and SARS-CoV-2 variants. This sample's treatment: around 19 received Ad26.COV2.S at low or high dose, single or two shots; about 5 received placebo; per-sample allocation not given. Sample collection was performed on day 63 after the first vaccine or placebo injection. The protocol was immunoSEQ multiplex PCR, while the TCRdb copy is restricted to in-frame clones and leaves out a portion. The sample records approximately 450,000 clones, approximately 90% being singletons. Sequences were derived from peripheral blood, sampled in a trial of Ad26.COV2.S vaccine versus placebo. Every receptor here comes from a person between 18 and 60 years old who received the Ad26.COV2.S COVID-19 vaccine or a placebo.

This chain uses TRBV29-1 with TRBJ2-1, with 9 bases matching TRBD1. V was pared by 6 bases and J by 9 bases, with 12 bases of the junction left unmatched. Per the germline V gene, CDR1 is SQVTM and CDR2 is ANQGSEA. The CDR3 consists of 14 residues. As DNA, the CDR3 is TGCAGCGTCCAACAGGGGGCGGGTTATGGTGAGCAGTTCTTC. This encodes CSVQQGAGYGEQFF.

The chain has TRBV19 and TRBJ1-1; a possible D gene is TRBD1 (6 bases). The CDR3 has 18 residues. The germline gives CDR1 LNHDA, CDR2 SQIVND (reference sequence). V dropped 8 bases and J dropped 0 bases, with 25 bases sitting between them. Here the CDR3 reads CASYLTSGTLSMNTEAFF. The CDR3 coding sequence is TGTGCCAGTTACTTAACCTCCGGGACACTCTCCATGAACACTGAAGCTTTCTTT.

This clone has more than one count but fewer than ten. This chain links TRBV30 with TRBJ2-7; 7 nucleotides agree with TRBD1. With 6 bases clipped from V and 3 bases from J, the junction kept 8 bases outside the gene matches. The CDR3 has 13 residues. The V gene's germline CDR1 is GTSNPN and CDR2 SVGIG (reference sequence). CDR3 region: CACFGTADYEQYF. The CDR3 nucleotides are TGTGCCTGCTTCGGGACAGCAGACTACGAGCAGTACTTC.

In this sample, this clone turned up once. This rearrangement joins TRBV28 to TRBJ1-5; D gene ambiguous. The CDR3 runs to 14 residues. CDR1 MDHEN and CDR2 SYDVKM come from the germline V gene. Trimming removed 3 bases from V and 6 bases from J, with 12 bases in between. CDR3 DNA sequence: TGTGCCAGCAGTTTCCCCCTTGGGCTTCAGCCCCAGCATTTT. It codes for CASSFPLGLQPQHF. Full variable domain (outside the CDR3, taken from reference TRBV28 and TRBJ1-5): DVKVTQSSRYLVKRTGEKVFLECVQDMDHENMFWYRQDPGLGLRLIYFSYDVKMKEKGDIPEGYSVSREKKERFSLILESASTNQTSMYLCASSFPLGLQPQHFGDGTRLSIL.

In this sample, this clone turned up once. The chain employs TRBV6-5 and TRBJ1-1, with D uncertain. From germline, CDR1 is MNHEY and CDR2 SVGAGI. CDR3 length: 14 amino acids. The germline V and J ends were trimmed by 0 bases and 10 bases, with 15 bases remaining between them. The CDR3 reads CASSYSRGPSAAFF. Written as DNA, the CDR3 is TGTGCCAGCAGTTACTCGAGAGGGCCTTCCGCAGCTTTCTTT.

The V gene is TRBV6-6, the J gene TRBJ1-2; D gene ambiguous. Germline V lookup: CDR1 MNHNY, CDR2 SVGAGI (reference sequence). The CDR3 has 14 amino acids. V was shortened by 6 bases and J by 3 bases, with 14 bases between the two germline ends. CDR3 in DNA: TGTGCCAGCAGGCCGTTGACGGACTACTATGGCTACACCTTC. Translation: CASRPLTDYYGYTF.

The chain recombines TRBV27 with TRBJ2-2; no firm D call. There are 13 residues in the CDR3. The germline V gene has CDR1 MNHEY and CDR2 SMNVEV (reference sequence). V lost 5 bases, J lost 7 bases, and 11 bases lay in between. CDR3 in amino acids: CASSPVGSGELFF. CDR3 sequence (DNA): TGTGCCAGCAGTCCAGTGGGCAGCGGGGAGCTGTTTTTT.

V and J are TRBV20-1 and TRBJ2-1, with D tentatively TRBD2 (5 bases). The CDR3 length is 10 residues. From germline, CDR1 is DFQATT and CDR2 SNEGSKA (reference sequence). V was clipped by 8 bases and J by 5 bases, with 7 bases between them. This CDR3 is CSTGDNEQFF. CDR3 bases: TGCAGTACCGGGGACAATGAGCAGTTCTTC.

This sequence joins TRBV4-2 and TRBJ1-4; 8 bases map to TRBD1. The ends lost 4 bases at V and 8 bases at J; junction bases unmatched: 6. CDR1 and CDR2 (germline): LGHNA, YNFKEQ. The CDR3 is 14 residues long. The DNA for the CDR3 is TGTGCCAGCAGCCCGGGGACAGGCGGGGAAAAACTGTTTTTT. It specifies CASSPGTGGEKLFF.

This rearrangement joins TRBV29-1 to TRBJ2-7, with 7 bases identical to TRBD2. The ends lost 2 bases at V and 4 bases at J; junction bases unmatched: 8. Germline V gives CDR1 SQVTM, CDR2 ANQGSEA. This CDR3 spans 14 amino acids. The CDR3 spells CSVEITSEKYEQYF. Here the CDR3 DNA reads TGCAGCGTTGAAATAACTAGCGAGAAATACGAGCAGTACTTC.

CDR3 sequence (DNA): TGTGCCAGCAGTGAAGGAGGGAGTGGCACAGATACGCAGTATTTT. Its protein is CASSEGGSGTDTQYF. The chain employs TRBV2 and TRBJ2-3, with a possible D match to TRBD2 (5 bases). V lost 1 base and J lost 1, with 9 bases in between. CDR3 length: 15 residues. CDR1 and CDR2 (germline): SNHLY, FYNNEI.

The gene calls are TRBV6-2 or TRBV6-3 and TRBJ2-7; D unclear. The germline V gene encodes CDR1 MNHEY and CDR2 SVGEGT. The CDR3 is 14 residues long. The V gene lost 5 bases and the J gene lost 5 bases, with 16 bases spanning the gap. The CDR3 here is CASSPYRMRNEQYF. CDR3 bases: TGTGCCAGCAGTCCCTATCGGATGAGGAACGAGCAGTACTTC.

The chain joins TRBV24-1 to TRBJ2-1, with D unclear. Germline V lookup: CDR1 KGHDR, CDR2 SFDVKD. The CDR3 has 14 amino acids. V lost 3 bases to trimming and J lost 5 bases, with 10 bases between them. CDR3 in DNA: TGTGCCACCAGTGATCCGATCAAGAACAATGAGCAGTTCTTC. Amino acid sequence: CATSDPIKNNEQFF.

The gene calls are TRBV19 and TRBJ1-5, with D possibly matching TRBD1 (5 bases). Germline CDR1 LNHDA, CDR2 SQIVND (reference sequence). V lost 5 bases to trimming and J lost 13 bases, with 15 bases between them. This CDR3 comprises 12 residues. The DNA for the CDR3 is TGTGCCAGTAGTCCCGGGGCCGGCCAACAGCATTTT. This sequence encodes CASSPGAGQQHF.

The chain has TRBV19 and TRBJ2-7; TRBD2 matches at 9 bases. Germline loops: CDR1 LNHDA, CDR2 SQIVND (reference sequence). This CDR3 has 13 residues. J gave up 3 bases and V 5 bases, and 2 bases lay outside the gene matches. The CDR3, as DNA: TGTGCCAGTAGTGTTAGCGGGGGCTACGAGCAGTACTTC. Encoded protein: CASSVSGGYEQYF. The full variable domain, in which reference TRBV19 and TRBJ2-7 provide the parts outside the CDR3, is DGGITQSPKYLFRKEGQNVTLSCEQNLNHDAMYWYRQDPGQGLRLIYYSQIVNDFQKGDIAEGYSVSREKKESFPLTVTSAQKNPTAFYLCASSVSGGYEQYFGPGTRLTVT.

The chain carries TRBV15 and TRBJ2-3; D is ambiguous. Germline V lookup: CDR1 LNHNV, CDR2 YYDKDF (reference sequence). The length of the CDR3 is 17 residues. The V end lost 1 base, the J end lost 3 bases, and 17 bases lay between the germline ends. CDR3 sequence reads: CATSRVYIEKETDTQYF. CDR3 bases: TGTGCCACCAGCAGAGTTTATATTGAGAAGGAAACAGATACGCAGTATTTT.

This clone was detected only a few times. The V call is TRBV10-3, the J call TRBJ2-1, with D possibly matching TRBD1 (5 bases). Germline CDR1 ENHRY, CDR2 SYGVKD. This CDR3 has 14 residues. V lost 3 bases and J lost 6, with 12 bases in between. Written as DNA, the CDR3 is TGTGCCATCAGTGACCCAGGGCTTGGCAATGAGCAGTTCTTC. This translates into CAISDPGLGNEQFF.

The rearrangement joins TRBV7-2 to TRBJ2-7; D gene unclear. Germline V gene lookup returns CDR1 SGHTA and CDR2 FQGNSA. This CDR3 comprises 15 residues. Trimming took 5 bases from V and 1 from J, leaving 15 bases between them. The DNA of the CDR3 is TGTGCCAGCAGCCCCCGACTCGGACGATCCTACGAGCAGTACTTC. Translating it yields CASSPRLGRSYEQYF.

The rearrangement joins TRBV4-1 to TRBJ1-4, with TRBD1 as a possible D gene (5 bases). V lost 3 bases and J 4 bases, leaving 15 bases between the germline ends. The CDR3 has 16 amino acids. Looked up from germline, CDR1 is MGHRA and CDR2 is YSYEKL. CDR3 loop: CASSQGSTVLNEKLFF. CDR3 in DNA: TGCGCCAGCAGCCAGGGGTCGACAGTTCTTAATGAAAAACTGTTTTTT.

The rearrangement joins TRBV9 to TRBJ2-7, with D possibly matching TRBD1 (6 bases). The V end was cut by 3 bases, the J end by 2 bases, with 18 bases between. Germline lookup yields CDR1 SGDLS and CDR2 YYNGEE. The CDR3 is 16 amino acids. The DNA of the CDR3 is TGTGCCAGCAGCGGAATAGGGACAACCAGCCCCTACGAGCAGTACTTC. Its protein is CASSGIGTTSPYEQYF.

This clone occurred a few times. J is TRBJ2-6 and V is TRBV7-3; D is unresolved. V lost 4 bases and J lost 2, with 15 bases in between. The CDR3 length is 17 residues. The germline CDR1 and CDR2 sequences are SGHTA and FQGTGA. The CDR3 loop is CASSSDLGPTGANVLTF. The CDR3 nucleotides are TGTGCCAGCAGCTCCGACCTGGGCCCCACTGGGGCCAACGTCCTGACTTTC.

V and J are TRBV29-1 and TRBJ2-7; 7 bases line up with TRBD1. The length of the CDR3 is 15 residues. J lost 4 bases, V lost 3 bases, and 12 bases had no gene match. The V gene's germline CDR1 is SQVTM and CDR2 ANQGSEA. The CDR3: CSVELPGTVNYEQYF. The CDR3 nucleotides read TGCAGCGTTGAGCTCCCCGGGACAGTGAATTACGAGCAGTACTTC.

This sequence joins TRBV7-8 and TRBJ2-7, with 8 nucleotides matching TRBD2. Germline V lookup: CDR1 SGHVS, CDR2 FQNEAQ. The V segment lost 1 base and the J segment 2 bases; nucleotides outside the gene matches: 7. This CDR3 is 16 amino acids long. The CDR3 DNA is TGTGCCAGCAGCTTAGAAAGCGGGGGTCCCCCCTACGAGCAGTACTTC. This translates into CASSLESGGPPYEQYF.

The chain links TRBV19 to TRBJ1-5; 10 bases map to TRBD1. The CDR3 runs 15 residues. CDR1 LNHDA and CDR2 SQIVND come from the germline V gene (reference sequence). The junction had 4 bases not matched to a gene; V was cut back by 4 bases and J by 4 bases. CDR3 residues: CASSSWTGGNQPQHF. The CDR3 coding sequence is TGTGCCAGTAGTAGCTGGACAGGGGGGAATCAGCCCCAGCATTTT. Full variable domain (remainder filled in from reference TRBV19 and TRBJ1-5): DGGITQSPKYLFRKEGQNVTLSCEQNLNHDAMYWYRQDPGQGLRLIYYSQIVNDFQKGDIAEGYSVSREKKESFPLTVTSAQKNPTAFYLCASSSWTGGNQPQHFGDGTRLSIL.

The gene calls are TRBV7-3 and TRBJ1-1, with no clear D. V was shortened by 3 bases and J by 2 bases, with 7 bases between the two germline ends. Germline lookup yields CDR1 SGHTA and CDR2 FQGTGA. The CDR3 is 13 residues long. For the CDR3, the DNA is TGTGCCAGCAGCTTGTCCAGTAACACTGAAGCTTTCTTT. Its translation: CASSLSSNTEAFF.